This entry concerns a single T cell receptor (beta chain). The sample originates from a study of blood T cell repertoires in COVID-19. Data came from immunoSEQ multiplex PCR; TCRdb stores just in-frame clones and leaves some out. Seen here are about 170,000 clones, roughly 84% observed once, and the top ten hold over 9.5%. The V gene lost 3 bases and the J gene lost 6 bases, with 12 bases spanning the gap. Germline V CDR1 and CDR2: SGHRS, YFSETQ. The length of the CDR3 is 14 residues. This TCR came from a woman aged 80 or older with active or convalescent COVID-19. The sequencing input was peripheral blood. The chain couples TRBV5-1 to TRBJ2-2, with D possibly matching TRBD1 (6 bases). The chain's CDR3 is CASSSQQGSGELFF. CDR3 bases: TGCGCCAGCAGCTCGCAACAGGGCTCCGGGGAGCTGTTTTTT.